This TCR beta chain originates from a study of shared clonotypes between healthy human individuals. The study, taken as a whole, reports: Generally, estimated richness proved larger in naive subsets than it did in memory subsets.

The CDR3 length is 15 residues. The ends lost 1 base at V and 9 bases at J; junction bases unmatched: 7. Germline CDR1 LGHNA, CDR2 YNFKEQ. Comment on this clone: As yet, its antigen is unknown.

Clones were read by immunoSEQ multiplex PCR, and TCRdb kept only the in-frame ones, dropping some. Of 300,000 to 400,000 clones listed, around 87% are singletons. The clonotype comes from a man younger than 35 in good health. Sequences were obtained from memory CD8+ T cells sorted from blood. Described subset: CD45RO+ cells pooled with CCR7-negative TemRA cells. The rearrangement uses TRBV4-2 and TRBJ2-1; the match to TRBD2 covers 9 bases. In DNA, the CDR3 is TGTGCCAGCAGCCAAGGTGGGACTAGCTTTGGTGAGCAGTTCTTC. Amino acid sequence: CASSQGGTSFGEQFF.